This T cell receptor beta chain originates from a study of CD8+CD57+ T cells in acquired aplastic anemia. Across the whole study: Sorted CD4+ and CD8+ cell DNA averaged around 3 ug. Study-wide results and limits: Around 30 was the count of CD8+ CDR3 sequences that patients shared with controls.

This clonotype appeared a few times. Its antigen is still unknown. Sequencing involved patients with CD8+CD57+ cell expansion previously shown by flow cytometry. Each of the patients presented with severe acquired aplastic anemia. The study sampled blood from patients who had received no therapy. The CDR3 extends over 12 amino acids. Trimming removed 4 bases from V and 5 bases from J, with 9 bases in between. The germline CDR1 and CDR2 sequences are SNHLY and FYNNEI. Genomic DNA, serving as template, underwent TCR beta VDJ and CDR3 profiling. From the reads, TCRdb called clonotypes with MiXCR, one entry per CDR3 protein. The data contain 250,000 to 300,000 distinct CDR3 sequences, roughly 53% of them singletons.

The rearrangement uses TRBV2 and TRBJ2-7, with D perhaps matching TRBD1 (5 bases). Sequenced input: sorted CD4+, CD8+, or CD8+CD57+ T cells (not recorded which) from PBMCs. The TCR comes from a human donor with aplastic anemia. This CDR3 is CASSGQGDEQYF. CDR3 nucleotides: TGTGCCAGCAGTGGTCAAGGGGACGAGCAGTACTTC.